This TCR beta chain was profiled in a study of blood T cells in healthy people across ages (dated by TCRdb to between 2015 and 2016). General notes on the study: In model experiments, template switching captured roughly one uniquely barcoded TCR beta cDNA molecule for every two T cells. Age-related changes in TCR beta repertoire diversity were measured in the study by deep sequencing normalized with unique cDNA molecular identifiers. Donors were grouped into four age groups: young (average roughly 17 years), middle-aged (less than 40), aged (about 59) and long-lived (around 82). To avoid experimental bias, donors of different ages were randomly spread across the sequencing lanes. Two additional independent replicas of 1 million unique cDNA reads from the same blood draw were analyzed for two donors (one aged 18 to 30 and one aged 80 or older). Summary of the overall study and its limitations: As age increased, observed TCR beta diversity per million T cells dropped in a roughly linear way, and a significant reduction was already evident by age about 36. Because profiling used bulk unsorted PBMCs, naive and antigen-experienced compartments could not be compared conclusively. The long-lived group showed more naive CD4+ T cells, fewer expanded clones and increased TCR diversity than the aged group, suggesting age selection. There was a strong correlation between observed TCR beta diversity and the percentage of naive T cells measured by flow cytometry. Because the CMV infection status of the donors was unknown, age-related changes in expanded clonotypes may potentially have been confounded. Estimates of total diversity based on one million sequenced T cells were regarded as lower bounds and as underestimates.

The V and J ends are trimmed by 3 bases and 2 bases, leaving 13 bases between them. From the cysteine through the phenylalanine, the CDR3 covers 15 amino acids. Of the read, only the CDR3 DNA is kept; its 45 bases are in frame from base 1. The library relied on 5' RACE. For sequencing, an Illumina HiSeq 2500 was employed. The second PCR ran for roughly 7 to 11 cycles and used a J-beta primer mix along with a sample-barcoded 5' primer. Each TCR beta cDNA molecule received a unique molecular identifier from a template-switch 5' adaptor carrying 12 random nucleotides. Each sample yielded at least 3 million CDR3-containing paired-end reads. First-strand cDNA was synthesized from all RNA with the Mint cDNA synthesis kit, primed by a TRBC-specific oligonucleotide. All cDNA was treated with uracil-DNA glycosylase and then went through a first 18-cycle PCR with the universal primers M1SS and BC2_uni_R. As for how the authors treated the data: For normalization, 1 million high-quality reads were randomly selected from each sample, with every read carrying a distinct molecular identifier. Instead of being binned into consensus sequences, reads with shared molecular identifiers were discarded. MiTCR, run with a Q25 quality threshold and the strictest error-elimination algorithm, handled CDR3 identification, clonotype clustering and error correction. A nonparametric unseen species model with Euler transformation was used to estimate lower-bound total TCR beta diversity. The public reads were reprocessed in TCRdb via fastp at Q25 and MiXCR, keeping in-frame beta chains. Rows with one shared CDR3 protein collapse into an entry with the most common genes and DNA. TCRdb's processing, not the study's, gives the V and J calls here. The sample contains 800,000 or so distinct CDR3 sequences, around 62% of them found a single time. The top ten constitute 25% to 35% of the sample.

Of note for this clonotype: Its cognate antigen has yet to be identified. Nothing much larger sits one base from this clone, and base qualities are not available.

Systemically healthy Caucasian individuals from Russia, over 30 in total and aged roughly 6 to 100 years, were included as donors. Ten milliliters of peripheral blood were collected from each donor into EDTA-treated Vacutainer tubes. PBMCs were isolated by Ficoll-Paque density-gradient centrifugation, with at least 6 million obtained per sample. Trizol reagent was used to extract total RNA from PBMCs, with at least 6 micrograms per sample. For every donor, flow cytometry on a PBMC aliquot measured the percentage of naive CD45RAhigh/CD27high T cells. The clonotype comes from a man under 40 in good health. Sequenced input: blood. The chain uses TRBV12-3 or TRBV12-4 and TRBJ1-2, with the D gene call left open. The CDR3 region reads CASSFAQEPNYGYTF. The bases read TGTGCCAGCAGTTTTGCCCAGGAACCGAACTATGGCTACACCTTC.